This entry features one TCR beta chain sequence. The antigen is not known. V shed 5 bases, J shed 9 bases, and the junction held 9 bases outside the gene matches. The CDR3 extends over 15 amino acids. Germline CDR1 is MNHNS and CDR2 is SASEGT. This sample is drawn from a study of shared clonotypes between healthy human individuals. Study findings and constraints: A small donor pool kept down the genetic and exposure-history diversity that was represented.

Each unsorted sample relied on about 100 million PBMCs as its source of genomic DNA. Sequencing was performed with immunoSEQ multiplex PCR; in TCRdb, only in-frame clones are kept and a portion is missing. The sample has about 490,000 clones, about 82% seen once. This sequence joins TRBV6-1 and TRBJ2-1; 11 positions agree with TRBD1. The origin of this receptor is a woman aged 40-49 years in good health. Some clones in this sample may be carry-over from other donors' samples. The source material was PBMCs. CDR3: CASSLNPGQGGEQFF. CDR3 coding DNA: TGTGCCAGCAGTCTCAACCCGGGACAGGGGGGTGAGCAGTTCTTC.